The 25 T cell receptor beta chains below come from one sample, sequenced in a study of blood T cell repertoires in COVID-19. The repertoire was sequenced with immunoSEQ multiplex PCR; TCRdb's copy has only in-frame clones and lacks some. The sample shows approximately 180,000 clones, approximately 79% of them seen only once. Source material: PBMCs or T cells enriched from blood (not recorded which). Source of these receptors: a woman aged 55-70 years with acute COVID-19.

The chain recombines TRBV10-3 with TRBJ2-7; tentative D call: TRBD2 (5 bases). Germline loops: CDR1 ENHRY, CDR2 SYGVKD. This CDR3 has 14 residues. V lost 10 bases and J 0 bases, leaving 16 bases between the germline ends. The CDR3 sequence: CATTSPGSSYEQYF. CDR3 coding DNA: TGTGCCACCACGAGCCCGGGAAGCTCCTACGAGCAGTACTTC.

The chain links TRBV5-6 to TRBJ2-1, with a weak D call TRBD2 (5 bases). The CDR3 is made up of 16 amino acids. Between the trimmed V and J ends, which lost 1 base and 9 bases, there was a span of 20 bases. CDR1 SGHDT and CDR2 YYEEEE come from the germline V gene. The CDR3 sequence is CASSLPFRRDEGEQFF. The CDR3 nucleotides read TGTGCCAGCAGCTTGCCGTTCCGTCGGGATGAGGGTGAGCAGTTCTTC.

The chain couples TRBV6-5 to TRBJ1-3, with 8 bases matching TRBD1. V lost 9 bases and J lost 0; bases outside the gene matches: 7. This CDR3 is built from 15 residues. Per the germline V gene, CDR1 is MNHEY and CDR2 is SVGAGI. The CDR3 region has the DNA TGTGCCAGTGACAGGGGCCAGAGCTCTGGAAACACCATATATTTT. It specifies CASDRGQSSGNTIYF.

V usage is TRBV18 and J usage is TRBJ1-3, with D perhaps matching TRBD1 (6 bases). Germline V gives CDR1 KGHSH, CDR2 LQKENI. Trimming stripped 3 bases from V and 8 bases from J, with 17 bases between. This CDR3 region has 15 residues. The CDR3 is CASSPRPDREDTIYF. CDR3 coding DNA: TGTGCCAGCTCACCGAGACCGGACAGAGAGGACACCATATATTTT.

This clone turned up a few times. The CDR3 DNA reads TGCATCCGCCCGCGGGAGGAGGATTTGTGGGAGACCCAGTACTTC. Its translation is CIRPREEDLWETQYF. The V call is TRBV29-1, the J call TRBJ2-5; 8 bases are shared with TRBD2. Germline CDR1 and CDR2: SQVTM and ANQGSEA. This CDR3 has 15 residues. The complete variable domain, with remaining parts taken from reference TRBV29-1 and TRBJ2-5, reads SAVISQKPSRDICQRGTSLTIQCQVDSQVTMMFWYRQQPGQSLTLIATANQGSEATYESGFVIDKFPISRPNLTFSTLTVSNMSPEDSSIYLCIRPREEDLWETQYFGPGTRLLVL.

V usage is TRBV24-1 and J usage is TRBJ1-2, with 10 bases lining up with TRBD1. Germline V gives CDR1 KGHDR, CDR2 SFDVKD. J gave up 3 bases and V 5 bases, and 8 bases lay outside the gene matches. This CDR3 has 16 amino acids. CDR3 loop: CATSGPPGQGDYGYTF. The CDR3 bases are TGTGCCACCAGTGGCCCTCCCGGACAGGGGGACTATGGCTACACCTTC.

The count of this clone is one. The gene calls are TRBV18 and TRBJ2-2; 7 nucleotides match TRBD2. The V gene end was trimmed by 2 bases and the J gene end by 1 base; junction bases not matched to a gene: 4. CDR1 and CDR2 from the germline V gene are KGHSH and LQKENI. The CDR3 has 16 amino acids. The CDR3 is CASSPLQRGNTGELFF. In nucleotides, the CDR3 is TGTGCCAGCTCACCATTGCAGCGGGGGAACACCGGGGAGCTGTTTTTT.

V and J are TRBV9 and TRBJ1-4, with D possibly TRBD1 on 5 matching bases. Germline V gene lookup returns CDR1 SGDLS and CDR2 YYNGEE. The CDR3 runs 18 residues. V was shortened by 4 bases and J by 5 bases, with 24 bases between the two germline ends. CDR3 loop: CASSPRDGRGGTNEKLFF. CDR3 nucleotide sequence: TGTGCCAGCAGCCCCAGGGACGGGCGCGGAGGGACGAATGAAAAACTGTTTTTT. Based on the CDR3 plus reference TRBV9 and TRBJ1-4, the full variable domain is DSGVTQTPKHLITATGQRVTLRCSPRSGDLSVYWYQQSLDQGLQFLIQYYNGEERAKGNILERFSAQQFPDLHSELNLSSLELGDSALYFCASSPRDGRGGTNEKLFFGSGTQLSVL.

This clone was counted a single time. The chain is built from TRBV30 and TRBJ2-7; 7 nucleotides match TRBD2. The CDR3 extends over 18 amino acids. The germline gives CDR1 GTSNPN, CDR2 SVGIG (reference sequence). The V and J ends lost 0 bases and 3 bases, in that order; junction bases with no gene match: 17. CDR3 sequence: CAWSVKLLTREGRYEQYF. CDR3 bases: TGTGCCTGGAGTGTAAAACTCCTGACGAGGGAGGGCCGCTACGAGCAGTACTTC.

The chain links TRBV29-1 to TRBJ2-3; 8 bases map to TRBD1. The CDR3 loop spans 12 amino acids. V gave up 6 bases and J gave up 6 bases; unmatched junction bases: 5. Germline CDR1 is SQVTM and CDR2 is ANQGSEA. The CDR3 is CSVGTGLDTQYF. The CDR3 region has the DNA TGCAGCGTGGGGACAGGACTGGATACGCAGTATTTT.

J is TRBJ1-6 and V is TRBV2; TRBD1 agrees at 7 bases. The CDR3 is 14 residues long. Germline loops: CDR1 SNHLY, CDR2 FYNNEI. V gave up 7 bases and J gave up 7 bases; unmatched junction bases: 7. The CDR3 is CASTRDSGNSPLHF. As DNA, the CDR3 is TGTGCCAGCACCAGGGACAGTGGGAATTCACCCCTCCACTTT.

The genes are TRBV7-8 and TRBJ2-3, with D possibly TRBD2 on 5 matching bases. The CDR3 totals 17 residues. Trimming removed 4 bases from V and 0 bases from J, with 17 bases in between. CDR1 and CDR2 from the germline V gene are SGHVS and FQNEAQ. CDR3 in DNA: TGTGCCAGCAGCTCCCCGACTAATCTCGGTAGCACAGATACGCAGTATTTT. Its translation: CASSSPTNLGSTDTQYF.

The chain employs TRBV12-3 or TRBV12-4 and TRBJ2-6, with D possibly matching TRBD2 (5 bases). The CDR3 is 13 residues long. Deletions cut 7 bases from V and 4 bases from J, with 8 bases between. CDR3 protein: CASTPGGANVLTF. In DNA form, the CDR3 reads TGTGCCAGCACCCCGGGAGGGGCCAACGTCCTGACTTTC.

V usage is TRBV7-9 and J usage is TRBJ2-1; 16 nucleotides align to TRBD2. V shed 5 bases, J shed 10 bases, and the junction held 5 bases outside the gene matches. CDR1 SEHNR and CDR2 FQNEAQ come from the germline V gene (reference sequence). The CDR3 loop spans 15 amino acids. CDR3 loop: CASSPGLAGGEEQFF. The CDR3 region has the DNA TGTGCCAGCAGCCCGGGACTAGCGGGGGGGGAGGAGCAGTTCTTC.

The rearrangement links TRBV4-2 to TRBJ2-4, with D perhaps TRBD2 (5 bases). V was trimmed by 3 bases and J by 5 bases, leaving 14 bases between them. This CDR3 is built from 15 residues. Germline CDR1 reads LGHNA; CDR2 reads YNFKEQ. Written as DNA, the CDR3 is TGTGCCAGCAGCCACGAGGGTTTCGGCGAAAACATTCAGTACTTC. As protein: CASSHEGFGENIQYF.

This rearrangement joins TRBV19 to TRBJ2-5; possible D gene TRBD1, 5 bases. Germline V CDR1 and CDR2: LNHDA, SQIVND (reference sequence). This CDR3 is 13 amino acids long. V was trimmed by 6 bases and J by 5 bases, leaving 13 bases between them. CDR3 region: CASSVAQGETQYF. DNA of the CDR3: TGTGCCAGTAGCGTGGCCCAGGGCGAGACCCAGTACTTC.

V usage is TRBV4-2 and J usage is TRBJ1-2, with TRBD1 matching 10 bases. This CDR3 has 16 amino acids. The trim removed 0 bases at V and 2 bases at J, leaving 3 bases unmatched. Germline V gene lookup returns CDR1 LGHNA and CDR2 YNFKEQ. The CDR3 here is CASSQETGGANYGYTF. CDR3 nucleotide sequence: TGTGCCAGCAGCCAAGAGACAGGGGGCGCAAACTATGGCTACACCTTC.

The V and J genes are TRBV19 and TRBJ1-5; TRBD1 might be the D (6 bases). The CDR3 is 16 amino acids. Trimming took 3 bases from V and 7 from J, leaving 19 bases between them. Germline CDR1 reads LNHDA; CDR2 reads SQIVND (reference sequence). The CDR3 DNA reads TGTGCCAGTAGTATCCGGTGGGGACAATTAAGCCAGCCCCAGCATTTT. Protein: CASSIRWGQLSQPQHF.

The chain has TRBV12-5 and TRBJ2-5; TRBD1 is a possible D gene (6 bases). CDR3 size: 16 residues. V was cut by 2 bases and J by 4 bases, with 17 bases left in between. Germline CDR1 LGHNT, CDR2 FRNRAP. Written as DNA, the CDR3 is TGTGCTAGTGGTTTGACTACAGGGAAGAGGCGAGAGACCCAGTACTTC. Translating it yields CASGLTTGKRRETQYF. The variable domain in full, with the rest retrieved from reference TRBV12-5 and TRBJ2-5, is DARVTQTPRHKVTEMGQEVTMRCQPILGHNTVFWYRQTMMQGLELLAYFRNRAPLDDSGMPKDRFSAEMPDATLATLKIQPSEPRDSAVYFCASGLTTGKRRETQYFGPGTRLLVL.

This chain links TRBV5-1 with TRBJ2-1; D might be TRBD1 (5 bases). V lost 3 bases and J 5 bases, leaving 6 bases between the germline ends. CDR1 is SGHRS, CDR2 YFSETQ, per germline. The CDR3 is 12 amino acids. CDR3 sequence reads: CASSWTNNEQFF. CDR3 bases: TGCGCCAGCAGCTGGACAAACAATGAGCAGTTCTTC. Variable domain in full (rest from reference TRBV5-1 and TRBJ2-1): KAGVTQTPRYLIKTRGQQVTLSCSPISGHRSVSWYQQTPGQGLQFLFEYFSETQRNKGNFPGRFSGRQFSNSRSEMNVSTLELGDSALYLCASSWTNNEQFFGPGTRLTVL.

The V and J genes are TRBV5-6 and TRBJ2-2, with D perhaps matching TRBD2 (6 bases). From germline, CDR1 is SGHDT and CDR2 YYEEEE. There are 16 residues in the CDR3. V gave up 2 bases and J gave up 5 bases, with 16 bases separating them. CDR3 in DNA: TGTGCCAGCAGCTTCTTAGCGGCAGGGCGGACCGGGGAGCTGTTTTTT. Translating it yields CASSFLAAGRTGELFF.

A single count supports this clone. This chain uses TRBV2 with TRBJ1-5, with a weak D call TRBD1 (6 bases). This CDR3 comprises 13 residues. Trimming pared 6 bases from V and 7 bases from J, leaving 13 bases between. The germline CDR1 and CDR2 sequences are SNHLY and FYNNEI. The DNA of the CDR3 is TGTGCCAGCAGGAGCACAGGGTGGCAGCCCCAGCATTTT. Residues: CASRSTGWQPQHF.

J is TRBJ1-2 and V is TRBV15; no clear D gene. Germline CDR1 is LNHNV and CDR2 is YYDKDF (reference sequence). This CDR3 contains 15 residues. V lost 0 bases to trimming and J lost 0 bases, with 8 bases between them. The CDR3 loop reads CATSRDQMSNYGYTF. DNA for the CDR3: TGTGCCACCAGCAGAGATCAGATGTCTAACTATGGCTACACCTTC.

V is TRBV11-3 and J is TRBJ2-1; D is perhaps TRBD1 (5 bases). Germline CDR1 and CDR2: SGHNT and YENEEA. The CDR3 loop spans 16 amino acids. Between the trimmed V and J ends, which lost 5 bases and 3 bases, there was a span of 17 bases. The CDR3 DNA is TGTGCCAGCAGCCCGGCATCGTCGACAGACTACAATGAGCAGTTCTTC. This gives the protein CASSPASSTDYNEQFF.

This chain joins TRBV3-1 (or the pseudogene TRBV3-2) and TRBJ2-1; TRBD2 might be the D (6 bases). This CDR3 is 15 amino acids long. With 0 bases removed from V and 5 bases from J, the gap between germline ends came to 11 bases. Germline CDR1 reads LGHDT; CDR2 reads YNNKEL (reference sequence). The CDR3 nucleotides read TGTGCCAGCAGCCAAGATGAACTAGCCCACAATGAGCAGTTCTTC. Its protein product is CASSQDELAHNEQFF.